The clone carrying this T cell receptor beta chain showed up many times. Its specificity is not known. The germline V and J ends were trimmed by 0 bases and 6 bases, with 18 bases remaining between them. This CDR3 comprises 16 residues. CDR1 and CDR2 from the germline V gene are MNHEY and SVGAGI. This specimen belongs to a study of neurological immune-mediated disorders. Study-level findings and limits: Phylogenetic analysis grouped 18 of 34 multiple sclerosis patients' repertoires together, suggesting a possible repertoire signature.

The cDNA came from 5'RACE with 10-nucleotide random UMIs. TCRdb fed the 5' RACE reads into MiXCR, producing one record per CDR3 protein. The sample contains tens of thousands of distinct CDR3 sequences, 2% to 3% of which appear only once. The sample was PBMCs. V and J are TRBV6-5 and TRBJ2-7; the D gene is possibly TRBD1 (5 bases). The clonotype comes from a woman under 40 with multiple sclerosis. CDR3 region: CASSYSIRVSLSEQYF. The CDR3 DNA sequence: TGTGCCAGCAGTTACTCGATCAGGGTCTCCCTCTCCGAGCAGTACTTC.